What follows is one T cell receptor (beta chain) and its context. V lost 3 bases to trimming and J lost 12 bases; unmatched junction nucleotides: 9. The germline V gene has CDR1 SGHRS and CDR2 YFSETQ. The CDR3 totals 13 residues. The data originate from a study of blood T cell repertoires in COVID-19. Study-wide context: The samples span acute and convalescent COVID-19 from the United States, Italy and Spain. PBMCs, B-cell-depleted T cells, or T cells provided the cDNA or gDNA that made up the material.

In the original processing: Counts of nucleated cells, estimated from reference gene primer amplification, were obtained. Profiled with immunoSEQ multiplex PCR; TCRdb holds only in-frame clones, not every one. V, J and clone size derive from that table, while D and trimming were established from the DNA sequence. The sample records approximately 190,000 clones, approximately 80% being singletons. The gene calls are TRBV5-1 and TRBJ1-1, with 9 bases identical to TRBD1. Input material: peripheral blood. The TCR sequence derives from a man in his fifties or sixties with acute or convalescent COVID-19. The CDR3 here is CASSSIQGARTFF. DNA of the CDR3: TGCGCCAGCAGCTCAATACAGGGGGCGCGGACTTTCTTT.